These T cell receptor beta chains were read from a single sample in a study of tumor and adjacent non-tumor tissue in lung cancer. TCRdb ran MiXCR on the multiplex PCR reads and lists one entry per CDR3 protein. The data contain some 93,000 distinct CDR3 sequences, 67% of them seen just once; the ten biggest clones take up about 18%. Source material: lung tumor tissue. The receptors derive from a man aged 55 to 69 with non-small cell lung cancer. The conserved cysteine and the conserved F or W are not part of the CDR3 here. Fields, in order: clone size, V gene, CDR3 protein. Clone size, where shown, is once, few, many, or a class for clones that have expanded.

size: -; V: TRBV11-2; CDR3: ASSLNGRVFNTEAF
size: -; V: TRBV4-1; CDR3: ASSQYDIQGRTTDTQY
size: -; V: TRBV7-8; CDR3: ASSLVYSGRAGDTGELF
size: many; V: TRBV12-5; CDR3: ASGLGGSGANVLT
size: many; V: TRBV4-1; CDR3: ASSQEWTGVYGYT
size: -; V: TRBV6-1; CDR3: TSRRMGTGGYGNSPLH
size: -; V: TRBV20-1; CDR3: SARSGGGRASQYNELF
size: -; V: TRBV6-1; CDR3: ASSEETGGVQPQH
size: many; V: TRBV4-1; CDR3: ASSPPDREVDYGYT
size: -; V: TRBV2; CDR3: ASNEQLKTQY
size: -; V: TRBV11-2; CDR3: TSSLWGETQY
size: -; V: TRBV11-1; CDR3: ASFPGGAYEQY
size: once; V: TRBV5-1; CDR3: ASSPGLAGGKDTQY
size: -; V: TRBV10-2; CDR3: ISSESWGAYGYT
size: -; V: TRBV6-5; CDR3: ASSSVGRYGYT
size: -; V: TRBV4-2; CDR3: ARSQEVFRTGQANTPLH
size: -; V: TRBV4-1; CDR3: ASVERGRTETQY
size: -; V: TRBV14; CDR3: ASSYNQAYNEQF
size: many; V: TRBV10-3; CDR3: AISAGRGYNEQF
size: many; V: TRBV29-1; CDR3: SVDQGGDTQY
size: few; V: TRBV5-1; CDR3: ASSPNTGGSEAF
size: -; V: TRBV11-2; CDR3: ASTLDRGSQETEY
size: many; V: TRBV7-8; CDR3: ASSLRLAAYEQY